This T cell receptor beta chain was captured in a study of control samples from healthy donors and cancer patients. Libraries were prepared by immunoSEQ multiplex PCR; TCRdb keeps only in-frame clonotypes and omits some of them. The table lists 100,000 or so clones, 83% of them singletons. Germline V gives CDR1 SGHRS, CDR2 YFSETQ. The CDR3 contains 13 residues. V shed 2 bases and J shed 5 bases, with 10 bases lying between them. The V and J genes are TRBV5-1 and TRBJ2-5; no clear D. The sequencing input was blood. The receptor's source is a woman aged 45-60 years in good health. CDR3: CASSFSPSETQYF. CDR3 nucleotide sequence: TGCGCCAGCAGCTTTTCCCCAAGTGAGACCCAGTACTTC.